This note documents a single T cell receptor (beta chain) sequence. Its antigen remains unidentified. No much larger clonotype is one base removed from it; base qualities were not supplied. The data were taken from a study of blood T cell repertoires in COVID-19 (TCRdb year 2020). Regarding the research as a whole: Samples covering the acute and convalescent phases of COVID-19 were provided by collaborators in the United States, Italy and Spain. The dataset comprised deeply sampled blood TCRbeta repertoires from subjects exposed to, actively infected with, or recovered from COVID-19. The material from the prospective study consisted of cDNA or gDNA derived from T cells, B-cell-depleted T cells, or PBMCs. Where HLA class I and class II types were available, the types were taken from metadata supplied by the sample provider, not from assay-based typing. Sample metadata almost always included a de-identified subject ID, COVID-19 status, age in years and sex. Samples were obtained from the ongoing ImmuneRACE study (first 160 participants) and from approximately 1,200 subjects provided by 6 global collaborators. The repertoires were released in a freely available public database intended as a resource for research on the immune response to SARS-CoV-2. Overall results and qualifications from the work: How much clinical and demographic metadata was included differed by source and by participant, and the metadata was provided uncurated.

Whole blood was collected in K2EDTA tubes by collaborating institutions according to the institutions' own protocols. For TCRbeta analysis, collaborators shipped samples in one of three forms: frozen whole blood, isolated PBMCs, or DNA extracted from either of those sample types. TCRbeta CDR3 regions were amplified from genomic DNA by means of the immunoSEQ Assay, a bias-controlled multiplex PCR. The source study handled its data this way. Nucleated cell counts per sample were estimated from amplification of reference gene primers within the assay. To quantify the absolute abundance of each unique TCRbeta CDR3 rearrangement, sequence reads were collapsed and filtered. For each sample, productive Simpson clonality was calculated as the square root of Simpson's diversity index over productive rearrangements. TCRdb stores this immuneACCESS table with in-frame sequences only. Part of the clones is absent; in the studies checked, under half of the shortfall reflects unresolved V genes, and no reason is known for the rest. V and J calls and clone size are given by that table; D and trimming were obtained from the DNA. The sample table holds about 6,200 clones, of which almost 75% were seen once. The ten top clones hold over 12% of the sample.

Trimming at the junction amounts to 4 bases on V and 2 bases on J, and the germline ends lie 18 bases apart. CDR1 and CDR2 (SGHNT, YYREEE) derive from the germline V gene (reference sequence). Reading from cysteine to phenylalanine, the CDR3 counts 17 amino acids. Just the 51-base CDR3 DNA is kept, in frame starting at base 1. The rearranged chain carries TRBV5-4 and TRBJ2-2; TRBD1 is possibly the D segment (6 matching bases). The sample was peripheral blood. This TCR came from a man between 60 and 75 years old with acute or convalescent COVID-19. The sequenced DNA is TGTGCCAGCAGCCCGGATTATCAGGGGATTAACACCGGGGAGCTGTTTTTT. This yields the protein CASSPDYQGINTGELFF. Joined to the reference TRBV5-4 and TRBJ2-2 proteins, this CDR3 gives the full variable domain: ETGVTQSPTHLIKTRGQQVTLRCSSQSGHNTVSWYQQALGQGPQFIFQYYREEENGRGNFPPRFSGLQFPNYSSELNVNALELDDSALYLCASSPDYQGINTGELFFGEGSRLTVL.